This passage covers 32 T cell receptor beta chains from one sample sequenced in a study of CD8 T cells in ankylosing spondylitis. MiXCR was run by TCRdb on the 5' RACE reads, yielding one entry per CDR3 protein. The sample has roughly 250,000 distinct CDR3 sequences, about 10% seen once. Sequencing was carried out using blood, either unsorted or a sorted T cell fraction (not recorded which). These TCRs come from a male donor with ankylosing spondylitis or in good health (not recorded which).

This clonotype appeared many times. The rearrangement uses TRBV5-1 and TRBJ2-7; D is undetermined. The CDR3 is made up of 15 amino acids. Germline V lookup: CDR1 SGHRS, CDR2 YFSETQ. V was clipped by 0 bases and J by 0 bases, with 10 bases between them. CDR3 coding DNA: TGCGCCAGCAGCTTGGAAGGCTACAGCTCCTACGAGCAGTACTTC. Translated, it gives CASSLEGYSSYEQYF.

This clonotype was recorded at least ten times. The CDR3 region is CASSWGQKRGQPQHF. The DNA of the CDR3 is TGTGCCAGCAGCTGGGGACAGAAGAGGGGTCAGCCCCAGCATTTT. The chain joins TRBV7-2 to TRBJ1-5; TRBD1 matches at 7 bases. V was clipped by 4 bases and J by 6 bases; unmatched bases: 9. The CDR3 consists of 15 residues. Germline V gene data show CDR1 as SGHTA and CDR2 as FQGNSA.

This clonotype was counted at least ten times. The chain links TRBV27 to TRBJ1-5; D uncertain. The CDR3 loop spans 16 amino acids. Germline values: CDR1 MNHEY, CDR2 SMNVEV (reference sequence). V lost 8 bases and J 4 bases, leaving 21 bases between the germline ends. Written as DNA, the CDR3 is TGTGCCAGCTCCTCCGGAGGGCTCCTTGAGAATCAGCCCCAGCATTTT. Its translation: CASSSGGLLENQPQHF.

This clonotype was found many times. The CDR3 sequence: CAGRQGPSGANVLTF. Written as DNA, the CDR3 is TGTGCCGGGCGACAGGGCCCCTCTGGGGCCAACGTCCTGACTTTC. The gene calls are TRBV5-5 and TRBJ2-6; 7 bases are shared with TRBD1. The CDR3 runs 15 residues. The J segment lost 0 bases and the V segment lost 10 bases, leaving 7 bases of the junction unmatched. From germline, CDR1 is SGHKS and CDR2 YYEKEE (reference sequence).

J is TRBJ2-7 and V is TRBV4-2; 12 bases are shared with TRBD2. CDR3 length equals 15 residues. Germline V gene sequence: CDR1 LGHNA, CDR2 YNFKEQ. The V gene end was trimmed by 4 bases and the J gene end by 3 bases; junction bases not matched to a gene: 4. CDR3 in DNA: TGTGCCAGCAGCCTACAGGGACTAGCGGGCTACGAGCAGTACTTC. It translates to CASSLQGLAGYEQYF.

This clonotype was picked up a small number of times. The V call is TRBV12-3 or TRBV12-4, the J call TRBJ1-6, with D tentatively TRBD1 (6 bases). This CDR3 spans 14 amino acids. V lost 1 base and J 13 bases, leaving 14 bases between the germline ends. CDR3: CASSLGTVPAPLHF. The CDR3 nucleotides are TGTGCCAGCAGTTTAGGGACAGTGCCAGCGCCCCTCCACTTT.

This clonotype was found many times. This chain uses TRBV20-1 with TRBJ2-7; 10 bases agree with TRBD2. CDR1 and CDR2 from the germline V gene are DFQATT and SNEGSKA (reference sequence). The CDR3 totals 13 residues. Germline trimming cut 5 bases from V and 1 base from J; bases unmatched to any gene: 2. CDR3 protein: CSAELAGSYEQYF. CDR3 nucleotides: TGCAGTGCTGAACTAGCGGGATCCTACGAGCAGTACTTC.

V usage is TRBV28 and J usage is TRBJ2-5, with 7 positions matching TRBD2. The CDR3 is 16 amino acids. Germline trimming cut 1 base from V and 5 bases from J; bases unmatched to any gene: 10. From germline, CDR1 is MDHEN and CDR2 SYDVKM. The CDR3 coding sequence is TGTGCCAGCAGTTTATTCCAGGGAGGGATGAGGGAGACCCAGTACTTC. Residues: CASSLFQGGMRETQYF.

The sample holds many counts of this clonotype. CDR3 region: CASSPQGLGTEAFF. The DNA of the CDR3 is TGTGCCAGCAGTCCTCAGGGGTTAGGCACTGAAGCTTTCTTT. The gene calls are TRBV27 and TRBJ1-1; D perhaps matches TRBD1 (6 bases). The ends were cut back, 5 bases at V and 4 bases at J, with 14 bases in the middle. Germline CDR1 is MNHEY and CDR2 is SMNVEV (reference sequence). The CDR3 length is 14 residues.

This clonotype occurred many times. This chain uses TRBV12-3 or TRBV12-4 with TRBJ2-2, with D hard to call. V was cut by 7 bases and J by 7 bases, with 16 bases left in between. The CDR3 runs to 14 residues. The CDR3 DNA reads as TGTGCCAGCACCCTCTCGTCTCGTGTCGGGGAGCTGTTTTTT. This gives the protein CASTLSSRVGELFF.

This clonotype was seen a handful of times. The chain couples TRBV11-2 to TRBJ2-3; possible D gene TRBD2, 7 bases. In germline, CDR1 is SGHAT, CDR2 FQNNGV. CDR3 length: 15 amino acids. V lost 3 bases and J lost 4, with 14 bases in between. The CDR3 nucleotides are TGTGCCAGCAGCTTCCAGGGGAGGGACCCAGATACGCAGTATTTT. Encoded protein: CASSFQGRDPDTQYF.

This clonotype was seen more than once but under ten times. V and J are TRBV19 and TRBJ1-1; D not resolved. Per the germline V gene, CDR1 is LNHDA and CDR2 is SQIVND (reference sequence). This CDR3 has 13 residues. Trimming pared 1 base from V and 6 bases from J, leaving 9 bases between. In DNA, the CDR3 is TGTGCCAGTAGTATAGGGATTAGGGCTGAAGCTTTCTTT. Translation gives CASSIGIRAEAFF.

This rearrangement joins TRBV11-2 to TRBJ1-1; a possible D gene is TRBD1 (6 bases). This CDR3 has 15 residues. CDR1 and CDR2 from the germline V gene are SGHAT and FQNNGV. The V end was cut by 6 bases, the J end by 1 base, with 15 bases between. The CDR3 sequence: CASSMGAGANTEAFF. CDR3 sequence (DNA): TGTGCCAGCAGTATGGGAGCAGGGGCGAACACTGAAGCTTTCTTT.

This clonotype has a handful of counts. The gene calls are TRBV19 and TRBJ1-5; tentatively, D is TRBD1 (5 bases). Trimming shortened V by 3 bases and J by 7 bases, and 16 bases separated the two germline ends. Per germline, CDR1 LNHDA and CDR2 SQIVND (reference sequence). The CDR3 is made up of 15 amino acids. CDR3 loop: CASSIRLDGGQPQHF. CDR3 nucleotide sequence: TGTGCCAGTAGTATCCGTCTCGACGGGGGGCAGCCCCAGCATTTT.

This clonotype was seen repeatedly, ten times or more. The gene calls are TRBV27 and TRBJ2-7; either TRBD1 or TRBD2 may fit D (5 bases each). Germline V CDR1 and CDR2: MNHEY, SMNVEV (reference sequence). V was cut by 5 bases and J by 2 bases, with 16 bases left in between. This CDR3 has 15 amino acids. The CDR3 bases are TGTGCCAGCAGTGCCTCCGGGACGGGTACCTACGAGCAGTACTTC. Protein sequence: CASSASGTGTYEQYF.

This clonotype came up many times. This chain links TRBV6-7 with TRBJ1-1; TRBD1 agrees at 9 bases. TRBV6-7 qualifies as an ORF whose function is uncertain. The CDR3 has 13 residues. Trimming cost V 9 bases and J 1 base; bases outside gene matches: 3. CDR3 residues: CARGDRENTEAFF. The CDR3 DNA reads as TGTGCCAGGGGGGACAGGGAGAACACTGAAGCTTTCTTT.

Many counts were recorded for this clonotype. This chain connects TRBV10-2 to TRBJ2-1; TRBD2 matches 12 bases. The ends lost 7 bases at V and 14 bases at J; junction bases unmatched: 6. The CDR3 is made up of 12 amino acids. The germline gives CDR1 WSHSY, CDR2 SAAADI. The CDR3 protein is CASMRLAGGEFF. Written as DNA, the CDR3 is TGCGCCAGCATGAGGCTAGCGGGGGGGGAGTTCTTC.

In its sample, this clonotype was seen many times. V is TRBV29-1 and J is TRBJ2-2, with no clear D. The V and J ends lost 1 base and 8 bases respectively, with 5 bases between them. Germline V gene sequence: CDR1 SQVTM, CDR2 ANQGSEA. The CDR3 consists of 11 residues. DNA for the CDR3: TGCAGCGTTGAAGGCGCGGGGGAGCTGTTTTTT. The encoded protein is CSVEGAGELFF.

This clonotype was observed many times. CDR3 sequence reads: CSASPGKGGNTIYF. The CDR3, as DNA: TGCAGTGCCTCGCCCGGGAAGGGTGGAAACACCATATATTTT. V usage is TRBV20-1 and J usage is TRBJ1-3; D unresolved. The CDR3 is made up of 14 amino acids. Germline-derived CDR1 and CDR2 are DFQATT and SNEGSKA (reference sequence). V was shortened by 6 bases and J by 3 bases, with 15 bases between the two germline ends.

This clonotype was seen ten or more times. The V gene is TRBV5-1, the J gene TRBJ1-4; possible D gene TRBD1, 5 bases. This CDR3 has 15 residues. Germline CDR1 SGHRS, CDR2 YFSETQ. V lost 0 bases and J lost 3, with 9 bases in between. The CDR3 protein is CASSLVGTANEKLFF. The CDR3 region has the DNA TGCGCCAGCAGCTTGGTGGGGACGGCTAATGAAAAACTGTTTTTT.

This clonotype was seen only a few times. The chain links TRBV7-9 to TRBJ2-3, with 8 bases matching TRBD2. V gave up 3 bases and J gave up 6 bases; unmatched junction bases: 8. This CDR3 has 15 residues. Per germline, CDR1 SEHNR and CDR2 FQNEAQ (reference sequence). The CDR3 DNA is TGTGCCAGCAGCTTCTGGACTAGCCCCACGGATACGCAGTATTTT. Residues: CASSFWTSPTDTQYF.

CDR3: CASSAKGAGAYNEQFF. CDR3 nucleotide sequence: TGTGCCAGCAGCGCCAAAGGAGCGGGGGCCTACAATGAGCAGTTCTTC. This chain links TRBV5-6 with TRBJ2-1; TRBD2 agrees at 8 bases. The CDR3 length is 16 residues. Germline V gene sequence: CDR1 SGHDT, CDR2 YYEEEE. The J segment lost 2 bases and the V segment lost 4 bases, leaving 8 bases of the junction unmatched.

This clonotype was seen repeatedly, ten times or more. This rearrangement joins TRBV15 to TRBJ1-5; no clear D. The CDR3 consists of 15 residues. Trimming shortened V by 0 bases and J by 5 bases, and 11 bases separated the two germline ends. Germline lookup yields CDR1 LNHNV and CDR2 YYDKDF (reference sequence). In DNA form, the CDR3 reads TGTGCCACCAGCAGAGATGGAGGTTCATATCAGCCCCAGCATTTT. Protein: CATSRDGGSYQPQHF. Full variable domain (rest looked up from reference TRBV15 and TRBJ1-5): DAMVIQNPRYQVTQFGKPVTLSCSQTLNHNVMYWYQQKSSQAPKLLFHYYDKDFNNEADTPDNFQSRRPNTSFCFLDIRSPGLGDTAMYLCATSRDGGSYQPQHFGDGTRLSIL.

This clonotype occurred a few times. V gene TRBV7-9 combines with J gene TRBJ2-1, with TRBD2 identical over 11 bases. Per germline, CDR1 SEHNR and CDR2 FQNEAQ (reference sequence). V lost 5 bases, J lost 8 bases, and 11 bases stayed unmatched. CDR3 length: 16 amino acids. The CDR3 sequence: CASSRTSGLVRDEQFF. In DNA, the CDR3 is TGTGCCAGCAGCCGGACTAGCGGGTTGGTACGGGATGAGCAGTTCTTC.

Remarks on this clonotype: Being one base from a much bigger clone, this may be a read error. The V call is TRBV6-1, the J call TRBJ2-7; 7 bases align to TRBD1. This CDR3 is 13 amino acids long. Germline V gene lookup returns CDR1 MNHNS and CDR2 SASEGT. The CDR3 bases are TGTGCCAGCACTGGGGACAGACAATACGAGCCGTACTTC. Its protein product is CASTGDRQYEPYF.

This clonotype was counted between two and nine times. The chain uses TRBV3-1 and TRBJ1-2; a possible D gene is TRBD1 (5 bases). The CDR3 is 14 amino acids. V dropped 3 bases and J dropped 1 base, with 9 bases sitting between them. CDR1 is LGHDT and CDR2 is YNNKEL in the germline V gene (reference sequence). The CDR3 DNA follows: TGTGCCAGCAGCCATACGGGGGGTAACTATGGCTACACCTTC. Translated: CASSHTGGNYGYTF.

Worth noting for this clonotype: This may arise from a read error, as a much more abundant clone is one base away. This chain links TRBV15 with TRBJ1-2; possible D gene TRBD1, 5 bases. Looked up from germline, CDR1 is LNHNV and CDR2 is YYDKDF (reference sequence). The CDR3 is made up of 14 amino acids. The CDR3 DNA is TGTGCCGCCAGCAGAGATACGGGGACCTATGGCTACACCTTC. Encoded protein: CAASRDTGTYGYTF.

Regarding this clonotype: A much bigger clone sits one base away, suggesting this may be a read error. The J gene is TRBJ2-6, the V gene TRBV29-1; tentatively, D is TRBD1 (7 bases). CDR1 is SQVTM and CDR2 is ANQGSEA in the germline V gene. This CDR3 spans 14 amino acids. The DNA for the CDR3 is TGCAGCGGAGTTACAGGGGTCGGGGGCAACGTCCTGACTTTC. Its protein is CSGVTGVGGNVLTF. The entire variable domain, with the rest obtained from reference TRBV29-1 and TRBJ2-6, is as follows: SAVISQKPSRDICQRGTSLTIQCQVDSQVTMMFWYRQQPGQSLTLIATANQGSEATYESGFVIDKFPISRPNLTFSTLTVSNMSPEDSSIYLCSGVTGVGGNVLTFGAGSRLTVL.

In this sample, this clonotype turned up many times. The chain joins TRBV9 to TRBJ1-2; no clear D. The germline gives CDR1 SGDLS, CDR2 YYNGEE. Trimming removed 1 base at V and 2 bases at J, with 12 bases between. The CDR3 runs to 15 residues. The CDR3 nucleotides read TGTGCCAGCAGCGTAACCACGGCGACAAACTATGGCTACACCTTC. This translates into CASSVTTATNYGYTF.

This clonotype was counted many times. CDR3 in amino acids: CASSSSTVNTGELFF. CDR3 bases: TGCGCCAGCAGCTCCTCTACAGTGAACACCGGGGAGCTGTTTTTT. This chain joins TRBV5-1 and TRBJ2-2; D not certain. Germline assignment: CDR1 SGHRS and CDR2 YFSETQ. This CDR3 has 15 residues. V lost 3 bases to trimming and J lost 1 base, with 10 bases between them.

This clonotype has at least ten counts. The chain combines TRBV5-1 with TRBJ2-7; 7 nucleotides agree with TRBD2. The J segment lost 2 bases and the V segment lost 0 bases, leaving 2 bases of the junction unmatched. The CDR3 consists of 14 residues. Germline V lookup: CDR1 SGHRS, CDR2 YFSETQ. CDR3 nucleotides: TGCGCCAGCAGCTTGGGGGAGGGCCCCTACGAGCAGTACTTC. Encoded protein: CASSLGEGPYEQYF.

There are many counts of this clonotype. V gene TRBV3-1 combines with J gene TRBJ2-7; 14 bases line up with TRBD2. The CDR3 has 15 amino acids. The germline CDR1 and CDR2 sequences are LGHDT and YNNKEL (reference sequence). With 4 bases clipped from V and 9 bases from J, the junction kept 8 bases outside the gene matches. Here the CDR3 reads CASSLAGLAGDVQYF. The CDR3, as DNA: TGTGCCAGCAGCCTCGCGGGACTAGCGGGAGACGTGCAGTACTTC.